These 27 T cell receptor beta chains came from one sample sequenced in a study of T cell responses to AZD1222 COVID-19 vaccine (dated by TCRdb to the early 2020s). Library construction relied on the immunoSEQ multiplex PCR assay. TCRdb carries this immuneACCESS record with in-frame sequences only. Its versions omit some clonotypes, under half of them owing to an unresolved V gene in the studies checked, with the rest unexplained. For this sample the table gives 90,000 to 150,000 clones, of which around 92% were detected only once. The biggest ten clones account for around 8% of the sample. The label giving this sample's time point can be read as: about 28 days (+/-7) after the second vaccine dose. Specimen: peripheral blood, collected 28 days after the second AZD1222 dose. Receptors were obtained from an adult who received the AZD1222 COVID-19 vaccine.

This chain uses TRBV6-5 with TRBJ2-7, with 7 nucleotides matching TRBD1. The germline V gene has CDR1 MNHEY and CDR2 SVGAGI. V was pared by 6 bases and J by 4 bases, with 9 bases of the junction left unmatched. This CDR3 comprises 14 residues. The CDR3 coding sequence is TGTGCCAGCAGACCCCTACAGGGGCCATACGAGCAGTACTTC. Protein: CASRPLQGPYEQYF.

The chain carries TRBV27 and TRBJ1-1, with TRBD1 matching 9 bases. The CDR3 is 16 amino acids. J was trimmed by 3 bases and V by 1 base; bases with no gene match: 6. CDR1 is MNHEY, CDR2 SMNVEV, per germline (reference sequence). The CDR3 loop is CASSLWDRDFDTEAFF. CDR3 DNA: TGTGCCAGCAGTTTATGGGACAGGGATTTCGACACTGAAGCTTTCTTT.

The chain joins TRBV27 to TRBJ2-1; tentatively, D is TRBD1 (5 bases). The CDR3 has 17 residues. In germline, CDR1 is MNHEY, CDR2 SMNVEV (reference sequence). V was shortened by 2 bases and J by 5 bases, with 19 bases between the two germline ends. CDR3 loop: CASSLGARSGKNNEQFF. The CDR3, as DNA: TGTGCCAGCAGTTTAGGAGCTCGGTCAGGGAAAAACAATGAGCAGTTCTTC.

The chain links TRBV7-9 to TRBJ1-2; TRBD1 is a possible D gene (5 bases). This CDR3 is 14 amino acids long. The V and J ends lost 4 bases and 2 bases respectively, with 11 bases between them. Germline V CDR1 and CDR2: SEHNR, FQNEAQ (reference sequence). This CDR3 is CASSSHGDNYGYTF. CDR3 sequence (DNA): TGTGCCAGCAGCTCACACGGGGACAACTATGGCTACACCTTC.

The chain uses TRBV5-1 and TRBJ1-2; 8 positions agree with TRBD1. V dropped 5 bases and J dropped 0; count of bases not matched to a gene: 6. The germline gives CDR1 SGHRS, CDR2 YFSETQ. This CDR3 is 15 amino acids long. DNA for the CDR3: TGCGCCAGCAGACAGGGGGACTCAGCTAACTATGGCTACACCTTC. It yields the protein CASRQGDSANYGYTF. Combining the CDR3 with reference TRBV5-1 and TRBJ1-2 gives the whole variable domain KAGVTQTPRYLIKTRGQQVTLSCSPISGHRSVSWYQQTPGQGLQFLFEYFSETQRNKGNFPGRFSGRQFSNSRSEMNVSTLELGDSALYLCASRQGDSANYGYTFGSGTRLTVV.

This clone has a single count. The V call is TRBV7-9, the J call TRBJ2-3, with no clear D. The CDR3 extends over 13 amino acids. V shed 2 bases and J shed 5 bases, with 8 bases lying between them. Germline loops: CDR1 SEHNR, CDR2 FQNEAQ (reference sequence). The CDR3 coding sequence is TGTGCCAGCAGCTTACGGTACCAAGATACGCAGTATTTT. It translates to CASSLRYQDTQYF.

The chain uses TRBV6-1 and TRBJ1-2, with D perhaps matching TRBD1 (6 bases). V shed 0 bases and J shed 8 bases, with 13 bases lying between them. The CDR3 runs 14 residues. Germline CDR1 reads MNHNS; CDR2 reads SASEGT. The CDR3 reads CASSEALQGEGYTF. CDR3 bases: TGTGCCAGCAGTGAAGCGCTACAGGGAGAGGGCTACACCTTC.

The chain has TRBV5-4 and TRBJ2-7; 8 bases align to TRBD1. The CDR3 sequence is 13 residues long. Germline assignment: CDR1 SGHNT and CDR2 YYREEE (reference sequence). With 4 bases clipped from V and 5 bases from J, the junction kept 5 bases outside the gene matches. The CDR3 DNA sequence: TGTGCCAGCAGCCGGTTGACAGGGGACGAGCAGTACTTC. Its protein product is CASSRLTGDEQYF.

The rearrangement uses TRBV7-8 and TRBJ2-7, with 9 bases lining up with TRBD2. This CDR3 has 17 residues. Germline V gives CDR1 SGHVS, CDR2 FQNEAQ. V was pared by 1 base and J by 3 bases, with 10 bases of the junction left unmatched. CDR3 sequence reads: CASSLVASGTRDYEQYF. CDR3 nucleotide sequence: TGTGCCAGCAGCTTAGTTGCTAGCGGGACCCGTGACTACGAGCAGTACTTC.

Only one count was recorded for this clone. The CDR3 DNA is TGCGCCAGCCGGGACAGGGGGCGAACTAATTCACCCCTCCACTTT. Amino acids: CASRDRGRTNSPLHF. The J gene is TRBJ1-6, the V gene TRBV5-1; 12 bases align to TRBD1. This CDR3 has 15 amino acids. Germline V gene sequence: CDR1 SGHRS, CDR2 YFSETQ. V lost 7 bases to trimming and J lost 6 bases; unmatched junction nucleotides: 5.

The sample holds one count of this clone. The gene calls are TRBV3-1 (or the pseudogene TRBV3-2) and TRBJ2-7; no definite D call. The CDR3 length is 13 residues. V was pared by 2 bases and J by 4 bases, with 9 bases between. Germline assignment: CDR1 LGHDT and CDR2 YNNKEL (reference sequence). This CDR3 is CASSQTGIYEQYF. The CDR3 region has the DNA TGTGCCAGCAGCCAAACTGGCATTTACGAGCAGTACTTC.

The chain is built from TRBV28 and TRBJ1-5; 7 nucleotides align to TRBD1. CDR1 MDHEN and CDR2 SYDVKM come from the germline V gene. The trim removed 5 bases at V and 4 bases at J, leaving 5 bases unmatched. The length of the CDR3 is 14 residues. The CDR3 nucleotides read TGTGCCAGCAGTACCCAGGGGGGTAATCAGCCCCAGCATTTT. Translating gives CASSTQGGNQPQHF. Full variable domain (outside the CDR3, taken from reference TRBV28 and TRBJ1-5): DVKVTQSSRYLVKRTGEKVFLECVQDMDHENMFWYRQDPGLGLRLIYFSYDVKMKEKGDIPEGYSVSREKKERFSLILESASTNQTSMYLCASSTQGGNQPQHFGDGTRLSIL.

The chain is built from TRBV2 and TRBJ2-5; TRBD2 might be the D (5 bases). V lost 8 bases and J 0 bases, leaving 7 bases between the germline ends. Germline CDR1 is SNHLY and CDR2 is FYNNEI. CDR3 size: 12 residues. This CDR3 reads CASGADQETQYF. DNA of the CDR3: TGTGCCAGCGGAGCGGACCAAGAGACCCAGTACTTC.

CDR3 DNA sequence: TGTGCCAGCAGTTTATTAGGACAGTTTCGACTATCCTACGAGCAGTACTTC. Amino acid sequence: CASSLLGQFRLSYEQYF. The chain employs TRBV28 and TRBJ2-7; a possible D gene is TRBD1 (6 bases). The CDR3 length is 17 residues. The germline V gene encodes CDR1 MDHEN and CDR2 SYDVKM. Trimming stripped 1 base from V and 1 base from J, with 17 bases between.

V gene TRBV5-1 combines with J gene TRBJ2-7; TRBD2 is a possible D gene (6 bases). CDR1 and CDR2 from the germline V gene are SGHRS and YFSETQ. The ends were cut back, 4 bases at V and 6 bases at J, with 26 bases in the middle. CDR3 length: 17 residues. The DNA of the CDR3 is TGCGCCAGCAGCCCAACTATTACTAAACCTCTAGCGACCGAGCAGTACTTC. It codes for CASSPTITKPLATEQYF. The whole variable domain, remainder taken from reference TRBV5-1 and TRBJ2-7, is KAGVTQTPRYLIKTRGQQVTLSCSPISGHRSVSWYQQTPGQGLQFLFEYFSETQRNKGNFPGRFSGRQFSNSRSEMNVSTLELGDSALYLCASSPTITKPLATEQYFGPGTRLTVT.

The rearrangement links TRBV28 to TRBJ1-2, with TRBD1 identical over 9 bases. V shed 6 bases, J shed 4 bases, and the junction held 15 bases outside the gene matches. CDR1 MDHEN and CDR2 SYDVKM come from the germline V gene. The CDR3 consists of 17 residues. The CDR3 region is CASRPGTGTWQGYGYTF. CDR3 sequence (DNA): TGTGCCAGCAGGCCCGGGACAGGGACCTGGCAGGGCTATGGCTACACCTTC.

This clone was detected only a few times. The same CDR3 can be traced to other DNA sequences in this sample. The CDR3 bases are TGTGCCAGCAGCTTAGCGGGCACCTCCTACGAGCAGTACTTC. This encodes CASSLAGTSYEQYF. This sequence joins TRBV7-9 and TRBJ2-7, with no clear D. Germline V CDR1 and CDR2: SEHNR, FQNEAQ (reference sequence). V was pared by 0 bases and J by 0 bases, with 6 bases between. The CDR3 length is 14 residues.

J is TRBJ2-2 and V is TRBV2; D is perhaps TRBD1 (5 bases). Germline V gene lookup returns CDR1 SNHLY and CDR2 FYNNEI. Between the trimmed V and J ends, which lost 3 bases and 6 bases, there was a span of 8 bases. The CDR3 covers 13 residues. The CDR3 reads CASSDQGSGELFF. CDR3 DNA sequence: TGTGCCAGCAGTGATCAGGGTTCCGGGGAGCTGTTTTTT.

This chain uses TRBV7-2 with TRBJ1-2, with a weak D call TRBD1 (5 bases). Trimming took off 2 bases at V and 4 bases at J, with 17 bases between the two ends. The CDR3 sequence is 16 residues long. In germline, CDR1 is SGHTA, CDR2 FQGNSA. DNA of the CDR3: TGTGCCAGCAGCTTACTCCCGGGACCGAGCGCCTATGGCTACACCTTC. Translated: CASSLLPGPSAYGYTF.

The chain recombines TRBV7-2 with TRBJ2-6; no firm D call. Germline lookup yields CDR1 SGHTA and CDR2 FQGNSA. The CDR3 is 15 residues long. V was trimmed by 2 bases and J by 0 bases, leaving 5 bases between them. CDR3 DNA: TGTGCCAGCAGCTTATCCAGCTCTGGGGCCAACGTCCTGACTTTC. This encodes CASSLSSSGANVLTF.

The V gene is TRBV7-8, the J gene TRBJ2-2, with 10 bases matching TRBD2. The length of the CDR3 is 13 residues. Unmatched junction bases numbered 1, after V lost 7 bases and J lost 5 bases. CDR1 is SGHVS and CDR2 is FQNEAQ in the germline V gene. DNA of the CDR3: TGTGCCAGCAAGCGGGAGGGGACCGGGGAGCTGTTTTTT. This codes for CASKREGTGELFF. Drawing the rest from reference TRBV7-8 and TRBJ2-2, the complete variable domain is GAGVSQSPRYKVAKRGQDVALRCDPISGHVSLFWYQQALGQGPEFLTYFQNEAQLDKSGLPSDRFFAERPEGSVSTLKIQRTQQEDSAVYLCASKREGTGELFFGEGSRLTVL.

The chain combines TRBV15 with TRBJ2-2; 13 nucleotides align to TRBD2. V dropped 0 bases and J dropped 7; count of bases not matched to a gene: 5. The CDR3 has 17 residues. Germline CDR1 reads LNHNV; CDR2 reads YYDKDF (reference sequence). The CDR3, as DNA: TGTGCCACCAGCAGAGATCCGACTAGCGGGAGGTTCGGGGAGCTGTTTTTT. Its protein is CATSRDPTSGRFGELFF.

The rearrangement uses TRBV9 and TRBJ1-3; TRBD1 might be the D (6 bases). The CDR3 sequence is 18 residues long. Germline V gene sequence: CDR1 SGDLS, CDR2 YYNGEE. V lost 4 bases, J lost 4 bases, and 24 bases lay in between. CDR3 sequence: CASSPLRMGRGRGNTIYF. The CDR3 DNA is TGTGCCAGCAGCCCCCTGCGGATGGGCAGGGGACGAGGAAACACCATATATTTT.

This chain links TRBV24-1 with TRBJ2-2, with D possibly matching TRBD2 (7 bases). The V end lost 8 bases, the J end lost 7 bases, and 16 bases lay between the germline ends. The CDR3 is 14 amino acids. Germline assignment: CDR1 KGHDR and CDR2 SFDVKD. The CDR3: CATKDAGAVGELFF. CDR3 DNA: TGTGCCACCAAGGATGCGGGGGCGGTCGGGGAGCTGTTTTTT.

Worth noting for this clone: Without the conserved terminal phenylalanine or tryptophan, this CDR3 likely stems from a read error. Because the CDR3's place on the DNA is in doubt, the DNA is left out and the CDR3 is given as listed by TCRdb. The chain couples TRBV28 to TRBJ1-3; the table's D call, TRBD1, was not checked against the DNA. In germline, CDR1 is MDHEN, CDR2 SYDVKM. The CDR3 has 11 amino acids, counting both end residues. CDR3 region: CASSSTGGYHL.

The chain has TRBV27 and TRBJ1-5, with 7 bases aligning to TRBD1. The CDR3 is 13 amino acids. CDR1 MNHEY and CDR2 SMNVEV come from the germline V gene (reference sequence). The V gene end was trimmed by 6 bases and the J gene end by 11 bases; junction bases not matched to a gene: 10. The CDR3 is CASRSSGTESQHF. In DNA form, the CDR3 reads TGTGCCAGCAGGTCCTCGGGGACAGAATCCCAGCATTTT.

This chain joins TRBV5-5 and TRBJ2-2; no clear D. The germline gives CDR1 SGHKS, CDR2 YYEKEE (reference sequence). The CDR3 consists of 16 residues. V shed 0 bases and J shed 1 base, with 10 bases lying between them. The CDR3 nucleotides read TGTGCCAGCAGCTTGGAACTTCAGCTGAACACCGGGGAGCTGTTTTTT. Its translation: CASSLELQLNTGELFF. Looking up the rest from reference TRBV5-5 and TRBJ2-2 gives the full variable domain: DAGVTQSPTHLIKTRGQQVTLRCSPISGHKSVSWYQQVLGQGPQFIFQYYEKEERGRGNFPDRFSARQFPNYSSELNVNALLLGDSALYLCASSLELQLNTGELFFGEGSRLTVL.